Listed here are 6 T cell receptor beta chains from one sample, sequenced in a study of blood T cells in healthy people across ages. PCR was performed a second time for roughly 7 to 11 cycles using a sample-barcoded 5' primer and a J-beta primer mix. TCRdb re-derived calls from the 5' RACE reads in MiXCR, one entry per CDR3 protein. The sample has 750,000 to 950,000 distinct CDR3 sequences, around 25% seen once. These data also featured in a second study, about T cells of mothers and their children.

Sequenced material: blood. The source is a boy younger than 18 in good health.

This clonotype was counted a few times. A much more abundant neighbour one base away suggests this may be a read error. The gene calls are TRBV14 and TRBJ2-1, with a tentative D call TRBD1 (6 bases). The DNA end is a closer match to TRBJ2-5, so the J assignment may be wrong. In germline, CDR1 is SGHDN, CDR2 FVKESK. The CDR3 length is 13 residues. The CDR3 spells CASSSGTWETQYF. DNA of the CDR3: TGTGCCAGCAGCTCCGGGACATGGGAGACCCAGTACTTC.

The J gene is TRBJ2-5, the V gene TRBV29-1, with D tentatively TRBD1 (5 bases). TRBJ2-7 explains the end of the DNA better; the J call may be wrong. The germline CDR1 and CDR2 sequences are SQVTM and ANQGSEA. CDR3 size: 12 residues. The CDR3 is CSVAGAGFEQYF. CDR3 sequence (DNA): TGCAGCGTTGCTGGGGCAGGGTTCGAGCAGTACTTC.

The chain has TRBV9 and TRBJ1-2; D gene ambiguous. The CDR3 loop spans 15 amino acids. Between the trimmed V and J ends, which lost 0 bases and 3 bases, there was a span of 12 bases. Germline CDR1 reads SGDLS; CDR2 reads YYNGEE. The CDR3 DNA reads as TGTGCCAGCAGCGTAGAGCAGGTTGCTGACTATGGCTACACCTTC. Amino acid sequence: CASSVEQVADYGYTF.

A few counts support this clonotype. This chain links TRBV6-5 with TRBJ1-1; possible D gene TRBD1, 6 bases. Germline V CDR1 and CDR2: MNHEY, SVGAGI. This CDR3 comprises 16 residues. The V end was cut by 0 bases, the J end by 1 base, with 12 bases between. The DNA for the CDR3 is TGTGCCAGCAGTTACTCTAGGGACACATCGAACACTGAAGCTTTCTTT. Its protein product is CASSYSRDTSNTEAFF.

In this sample, this clonotype turned up a few times. The DNA is left out, because the CDR3 cannot be placed on it with certainty; the CDR3 is given as TCRdb lists it. The chain recombines TRBV7-3 with TRBJ2-2; the table's TRBD1 call for D was not verified on the DNA. CDR1 and CDR2 (germline): SGHTA, FQGTGA. The CDR3 comprises 19 residues, both ends counted. CDR3 residues: CASSILEDRGTPTPGSCFF.

The genes are TRBV6-2 or TRBV6-3 and TRBJ2-7; no reliable D call. The V end lost 0 bases, the J end lost 0 bases, and 9 bases lay between the germline ends. The CDR3 is 15 amino acids. Germline V gene data show CDR1 as MNHEY and CDR2 as SVGEGT. CDR3 DNA: TGTGCCAGCAGTTACTCGGGCAGGCCCTCCTACGAGCAGTACTTC. It translates to CASSYSGRPSYEQYF.